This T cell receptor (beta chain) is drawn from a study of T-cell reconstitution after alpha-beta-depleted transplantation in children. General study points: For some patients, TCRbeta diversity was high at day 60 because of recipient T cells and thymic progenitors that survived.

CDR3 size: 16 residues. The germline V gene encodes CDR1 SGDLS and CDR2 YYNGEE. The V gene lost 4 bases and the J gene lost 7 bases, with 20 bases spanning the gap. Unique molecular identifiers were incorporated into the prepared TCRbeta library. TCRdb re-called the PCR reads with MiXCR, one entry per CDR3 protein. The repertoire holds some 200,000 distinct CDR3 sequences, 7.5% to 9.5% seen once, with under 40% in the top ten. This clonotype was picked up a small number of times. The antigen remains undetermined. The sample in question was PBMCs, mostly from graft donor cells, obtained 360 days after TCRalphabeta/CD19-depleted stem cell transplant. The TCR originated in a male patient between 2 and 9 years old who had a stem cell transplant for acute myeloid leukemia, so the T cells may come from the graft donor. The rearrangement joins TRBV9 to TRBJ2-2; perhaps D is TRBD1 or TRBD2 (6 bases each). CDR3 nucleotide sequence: TGTGCCAGCAGCCCTCTAGTACCGGGGGCTGACGGGGAGCTGTTTTTT. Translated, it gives CASSPLVPGADGELFF.